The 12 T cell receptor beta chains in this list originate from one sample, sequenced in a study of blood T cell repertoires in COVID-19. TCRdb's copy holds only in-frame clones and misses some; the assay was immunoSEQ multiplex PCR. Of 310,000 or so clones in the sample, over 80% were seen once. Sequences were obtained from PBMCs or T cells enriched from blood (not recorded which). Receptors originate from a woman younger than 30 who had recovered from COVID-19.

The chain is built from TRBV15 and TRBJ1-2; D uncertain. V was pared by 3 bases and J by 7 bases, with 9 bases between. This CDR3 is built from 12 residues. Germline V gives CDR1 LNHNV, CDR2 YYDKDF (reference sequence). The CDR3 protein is CATSREGFGYTF. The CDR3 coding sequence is TGTGCCACCAGCAGGGAGGGTTTTGGCTACACCTTC.

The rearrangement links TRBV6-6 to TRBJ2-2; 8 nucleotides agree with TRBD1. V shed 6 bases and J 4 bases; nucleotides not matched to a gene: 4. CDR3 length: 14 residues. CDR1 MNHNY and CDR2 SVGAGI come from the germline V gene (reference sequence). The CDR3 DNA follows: TGTGCCAGCAGCCGCAGGGGGCCCACCGGGGAGCTGTTTTTT. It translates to CASSRRGPTGELFF.

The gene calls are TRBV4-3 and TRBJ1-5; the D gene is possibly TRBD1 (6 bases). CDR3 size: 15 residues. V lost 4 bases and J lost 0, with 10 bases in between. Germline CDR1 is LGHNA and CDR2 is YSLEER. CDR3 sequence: CASSRRQDSNQPQHF. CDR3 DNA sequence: TGCGCCAGCAGCCGACGACAGGATAGCAATCAGCCCCAGCATTTT.

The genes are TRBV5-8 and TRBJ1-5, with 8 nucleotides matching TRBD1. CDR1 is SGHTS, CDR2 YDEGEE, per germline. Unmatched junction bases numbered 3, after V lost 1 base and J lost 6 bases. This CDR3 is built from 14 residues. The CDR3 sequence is CASSLMGQVQPQHF. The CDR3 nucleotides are TGTGCCAGCAGCTTGATGGGACAGGTTCAGCCCCAGCATTTT.

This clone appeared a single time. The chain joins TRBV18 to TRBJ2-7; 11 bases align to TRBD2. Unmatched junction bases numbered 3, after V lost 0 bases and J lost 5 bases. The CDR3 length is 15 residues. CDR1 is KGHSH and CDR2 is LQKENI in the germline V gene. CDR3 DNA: TGTGCCAGCTCACCACCAGGACTAGCGGGTGACGAGCAGTACTTC. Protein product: CASSPPGLAGDEQYF.

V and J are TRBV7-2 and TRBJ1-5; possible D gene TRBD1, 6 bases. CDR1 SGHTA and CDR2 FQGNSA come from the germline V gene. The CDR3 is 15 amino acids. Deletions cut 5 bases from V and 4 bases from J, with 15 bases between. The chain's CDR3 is CASSLERGSNQPQHF. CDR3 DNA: TGTGCCAGCAGCCTGGAAAGGGGGAGTAATCAGCCCCAGCATTTT.

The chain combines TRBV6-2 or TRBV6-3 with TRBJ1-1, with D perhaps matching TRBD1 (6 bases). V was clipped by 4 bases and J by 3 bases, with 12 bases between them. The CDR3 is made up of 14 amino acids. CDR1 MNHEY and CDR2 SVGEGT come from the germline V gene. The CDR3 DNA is TGTGCCAGCAGTTTCCGGGCAGGGGACACTGAAGCTTTCTTT. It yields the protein CASSFRAGDTEAFF.

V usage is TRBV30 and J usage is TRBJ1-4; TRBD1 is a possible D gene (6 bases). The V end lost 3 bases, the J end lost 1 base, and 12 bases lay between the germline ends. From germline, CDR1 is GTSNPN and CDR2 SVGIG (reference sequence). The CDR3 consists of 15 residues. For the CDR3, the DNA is TGTGCCTGGAGACGACAGGACTTAACTAATGAAAAACTGTTTTTT. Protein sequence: CAWRRQDLTNEKLFF.

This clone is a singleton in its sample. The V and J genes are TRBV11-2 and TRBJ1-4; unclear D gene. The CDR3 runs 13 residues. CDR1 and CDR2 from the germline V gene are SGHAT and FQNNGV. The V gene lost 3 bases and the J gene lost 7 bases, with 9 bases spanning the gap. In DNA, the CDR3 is TGTGCCAGCAGCTTCCTTCCGGGTGAAAAACTGTTTTTT. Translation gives CASSFLPGEKLFF. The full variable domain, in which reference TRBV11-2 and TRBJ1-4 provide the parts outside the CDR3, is EAGVAQSPRYKIIEKRQSVAFWCNPISGHATLYWYQQILGQGPKLLIQFQNNGVVDDSQLPKDRFSAERLKGVDSTLKIQPAKLEDSAVYLCASSFLPGEKLFFGSGTQLSVL.

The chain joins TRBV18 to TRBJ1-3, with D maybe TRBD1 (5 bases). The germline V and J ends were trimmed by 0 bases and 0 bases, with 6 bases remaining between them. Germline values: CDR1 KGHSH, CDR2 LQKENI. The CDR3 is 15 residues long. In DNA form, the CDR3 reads TGTGCCAGCTCACCACCGGACAACTCTGGAAACACCATATATTTT. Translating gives CASSPPDNSGNTIYF.

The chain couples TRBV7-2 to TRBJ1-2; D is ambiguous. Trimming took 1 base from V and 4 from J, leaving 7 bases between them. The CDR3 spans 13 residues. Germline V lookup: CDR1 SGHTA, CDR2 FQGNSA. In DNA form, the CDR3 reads TGTGCCAGCAGCTTAGATTATAGCTATGGCTACACCTTC. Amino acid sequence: CASSLDYSYGYTF.

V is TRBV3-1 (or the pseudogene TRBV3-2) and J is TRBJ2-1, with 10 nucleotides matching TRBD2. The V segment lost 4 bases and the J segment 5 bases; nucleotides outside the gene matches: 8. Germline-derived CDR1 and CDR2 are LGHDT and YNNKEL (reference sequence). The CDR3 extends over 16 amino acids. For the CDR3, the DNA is TGTGCCAGCAGCCGCCACAGCGGGGGGGGGCACAATGAGCAGTTCTTC. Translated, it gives CASSRHSGGGHNEQFF.